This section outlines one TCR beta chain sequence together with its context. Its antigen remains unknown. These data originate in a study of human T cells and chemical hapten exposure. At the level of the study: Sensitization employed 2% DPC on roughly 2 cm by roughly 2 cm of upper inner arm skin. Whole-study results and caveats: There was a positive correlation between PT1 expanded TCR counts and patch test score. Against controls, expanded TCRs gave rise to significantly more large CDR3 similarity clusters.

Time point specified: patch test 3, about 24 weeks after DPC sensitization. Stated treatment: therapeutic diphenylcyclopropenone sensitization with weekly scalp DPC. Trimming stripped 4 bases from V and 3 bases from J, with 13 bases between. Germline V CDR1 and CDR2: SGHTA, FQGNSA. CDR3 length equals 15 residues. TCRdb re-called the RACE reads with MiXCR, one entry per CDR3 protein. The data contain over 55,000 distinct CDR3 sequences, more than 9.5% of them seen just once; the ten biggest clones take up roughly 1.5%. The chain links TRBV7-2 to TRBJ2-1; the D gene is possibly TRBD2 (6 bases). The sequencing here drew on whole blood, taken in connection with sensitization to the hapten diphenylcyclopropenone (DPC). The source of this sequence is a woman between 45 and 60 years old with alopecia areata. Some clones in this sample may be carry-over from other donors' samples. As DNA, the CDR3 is TGTGCCAGCAGCTCAATTAGCGGTTACTACAATGAGCAGTTCTTC. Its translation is CASSSISGYYNEQFF.